This entry lists 20 T cell receptor beta chains sequenced from one sample in a study of early T cells in non-severe SARS-CoV-2 infection. A single record per CDR3 protein comes from TCRdb applying MiXCR to the 5' RACE reads. The table lists under 70,000 distinct CDR3 sequences, more than 9% of them singletons. The sequencing input was whole blood. The receptor set was obtained from an adult who was a healthcare worker with PCR-confirmed SARS-CoV-2 infection or an uninfected control (not recorded which).

This chain joins TRBV7-2 and TRBJ2-3; D unclear. Per the germline V gene, CDR1 is SGHTA and CDR2 is FQGNSA. This CDR3 has 14 residues. Trimming pared 1 base from V and 4 bases from J, leaving 9 bases between. The CDR3 nucleotides are TGTGCCAGCAGCTTAGGGGCAGTCCCAGATACGCAGTATTTT. Translating it yields CASSLGAVPDTQYF.

This clonotype was observed many times. V is TRBV4-1 and J is TRBJ2-5; 10 bases are shared with TRBD1. The J segment lost 6 bases and the V segment lost 2 bases, leaving 12 bases of the junction unmatched. Germline V CDR1 and CDR2: MGHRA, YSYEKL. CDR3 length: 17 amino acids. CDR3 region: CASSQFAAGQGYQTQYF. CDR3 in DNA: TGCGCCAGCAGCCAATTCGCAGCGGGACAGGGGTACCAGACCCAGTACTTC.

The CDR3: CASSPGTGNSYEQYF. The CDR3 bases are TGTGCCAGCTCACCGGGAACAGGGAACTCCTACGAGCAGTACTTC. The chain links TRBV18 to TRBJ2-7; TRBD1 is a possible D gene (6 bases). Trimming stripped 3 bases from V and 0 bases from J, with 12 bases between. CDR3 length: 15 residues. The germline V gene has CDR1 KGHSH and CDR2 LQKENI.

This clonotype is medium-sized. V is TRBV5-4 and J is TRBJ2-7, with D perhaps matching TRBD2 (5 bases). Trimming cost V 4 bases and J 2 bases, with 10 bases left between them. Germline V gives CDR1 SGHNT, CDR2 YYREEE (reference sequence). The CDR3 is made up of 13 amino acids. DNA of the CDR3: TGTGCCAGCAGCAAAACGGGGACCTACGAGCAGTACTTC. Translated: CASSKTGTYEQYF.

This clonotype occurred many times. The rearrangement links TRBV19 to TRBJ1-2, with 8 bases lining up with TRBD1. The germline CDR1 and CDR2 sequences are LNHDA and SQIVND (reference sequence). With V trimmed by 5 bases and J by 6 bases, 5 bases remained unmatched. The CDR3 has 13 amino acids. CDR3 in DNA: TGTGCCAGTAGTCTTGGACAGGGACATGGCTACACCTTC. This translates into CASSLGQGHGYTF. The full variable domain, with the rest looked up from reference TRBV19 and TRBJ1-2, is DGGITQSPKYLFRKEGQNVTLSCEQNLNHDAMYWYRQDPGQGLRLIYYSQIVNDFQKGDIAEGYSVSREKKESFPLTVTSAQKNPTAFYLCASSLGQGHGYTFGSGTRLTVV.

The CDR3 spells CASSYRPGQGEAFF. The CDR3 bases are TGCGCCAGCTCATACAGACCGGGACAGGGAGAAGCTTTCTTT. This chain links TRBV5-1 with TRBJ1-1; 9 nucleotides agree with TRBD1. The CDR3 loop spans 14 amino acids. CDR1 SGHRS and CDR2 YFSETQ come from the germline V gene. V lost 7 bases and J lost 8; bases outside the gene matches: 12.

The chain has TRBV6-1 and TRBJ2-7; TRBD1 aligns across 7 bases. Trimming cost V 4 bases and J 3 bases; bases outside gene matches: 9. Germline V gene sequence: CDR1 MNHNS, CDR2 SASEGT. CDR3 size: 15 residues. CDR3 region: CASSVRDSPYYEQYF. The CDR3 nucleotides are TGTGCCAGCAGTGTCCGGGACAGCCCCTACTACGAGCAGTACTTC.

Ten or more counts support this clonotype. The chain uses TRBV5-1 and TRBJ2-1; 12 nucleotides align to TRBD2. The germline V gene has CDR1 SGHRS and CDR2 YFSETQ. V lost 4 bases to trimming and J lost 0 bases; unmatched junction nucleotides: 2. This CDR3 has 16 residues. The CDR3 sequence is CASSTGLAGSYNEQFF. The DNA for the CDR3 is TGCGCCAGCAGCACGGGACTAGCGGGCTCCTACAATGAGCAGTTCTTC.

This clonotype came up many times. The V and J genes are TRBV3-1 and TRBJ1-1, with a tentative D call TRBD1 (6 bases). Trimming stripped 1 base from V and 12 bases from J, with 12 bases between. Germline assignment: CDR1 LGHDT and CDR2 YNNKEL (reference sequence). This CDR3 is 12 amino acids long. CDR3 sequence (DNA): TGTGCCAGCAGCCAAGGCCGACAGGCAACTTTCTTT. Translating gives CASSQGRQATFF.

The chain couples TRBV11-1 to TRBJ2-5; D perhaps matches TRBD2 (7 bases). V was clipped by 2 bases and J by 4 bases, with 11 bases between them. Germline lookup yields CDR1 SGHAT and CDR2 FQDESV (reference sequence). The CDR3 sequence is 14 residues long. CDR3 in amino acids: CASSLQGRAETQYF. CDR3 DNA sequence: TGTGCCAGCAGCTTACAGGGGAGGGCAGAGACCCAGTACTTC.

This clonotype was recorded a few times. The gene calls are TRBV2 and TRBJ2-5, with D perhaps TRBD1 or TRBD2 (5 bases each). Germline CDR1 is SNHLY and CDR2 is FYNNEI. Trimming shortened V by 1 base and J by 1 base, and 10 bases separated the two germline ends. The CDR3 has 15 residues. The CDR3 loop reads CASSEVLGTQETQYF. CDR3 sequence (DNA): TGTGCCAGCAGTGAAGTCTTGGGGACCCAAGAGACCCAGTACTTC.

This clonotype came up many times. This chain connects TRBV5-4 to TRBJ2-5, with 7 bases fitting TRBD1. Germline V gives CDR1 SGHNT, CDR2 YYREEE (reference sequence). The trim removed 2 bases at V and 5 bases at J, leaving 6 bases unmatched. The CDR3 loop spans 14 amino acids. The CDR3 loop is CASSLSTGRETQYF. The CDR3 DNA follows: TGTGCCAGCAGCTTATCGACAGGGCGGGAGACCCAGTACTTC.

This clonotype was seen many times. The chain is built from TRBV2 and TRBJ2-1; TRBD2 matches 7 bases. Germline V gene lookup returns CDR1 SNHLY and CDR2 FYNNEI. CDR3 length: 15 amino acids. V was pared by 6 bases and J by 5 bases, with 10 bases of the junction left unmatched. CDR3 DNA: TGTGCCAGCAGCACTTGGGGGGGGGAGAACAATGAGCAGTTCTTC. It specifies CASSTWGGENNEQFF.

Ten or more counts support this clonotype. The rearrangement uses TRBV2 and TRBJ2-7; D tentatively reads TRBD1 or TRBD2 (5 bases each). Deletions cut 5 bases from V and 4 bases from J, with 12 bases between. The CDR3 extends over 13 amino acids. Germline V lookup: CDR1 SNHLY, CDR2 FYNNEI. The CDR3 spells CASSSGRFYEQYF. Written as DNA, the CDR3 is TGTGCCAGCAGTTCGGGACGGTTTTACGAGCAGTACTTC.

This clonotype was seen ten or more times. The V gene is TRBV30, the J gene TRBJ2-7; maybe TRBD1 (6 bases). Per the germline V gene, CDR1 is GTSNPN and CDR2 is SVGIG (reference sequence). The CDR3 totals 14 residues. Trimming took 3 bases from V and 1 from J, leaving 13 bases between them. Here the CDR3 reads CAWSSDSVSYEQYF. CDR3 bases: TGTGCCTGGAGCTCGGACAGCGTATCCTACGAGCAGTACTTC.

This chain connects TRBV29-1 to TRBJ2-3; tentative D call: TRBD2 (6 bases). With 7 bases removed from V and 1 base from J, the gap between germline ends came to 9 bases. Germline CDR1 reads SQVTM; CDR2 reads ANQGSEA. The CDR3 is made up of 12 amino acids. CDR3 DNA: TGCAGCGCCTGGGAGGGCACAGATACGCAGTATTTT. Protein product: CSAWEGTDTQYF.

This clonotype has a count of ten or more. The chain employs TRBV21-1 and TRBJ2-5; the table names TRBD2, a call not compared with the DNA. TRBV21-1 is labeled a pseudogene. This CDR3 is 17 amino acids long. For the CDR3, the DNA is TGTGCCAGCAGCGCTTGGACTAGCGGGAGACGTAGAGAGACCCAGTACTTC. Translating gives CASSAWTSGRRRETQYF.

This clonotype was seen many times. The chain combines TRBV29-1 with TRBJ1-1; unclear D gene. The CDR3 is 12 residues long. The germline V gene has CDR1 SQVTM and CDR2 ANQGSEA. Trimming removed 4 bases at V and 3 bases at J, with 9 bases between. This CDR3 is CSVASLYTEAFF. In nucleotides, the CDR3 is TGCAGCGTTGCCTCCCTTTACACTGAAGCTTTCTTT.

This clonotype was counted at least ten times. The chain couples TRBV3-1 to TRBJ2-7, with 8 bases lining up with TRBD1. The CDR3 totals 14 residues. Trimming at V came to 5 bases and at J to 5 bases, leaving 8 bases not matched to a gene. The germline V gene encodes CDR1 LGHDT and CDR2 YNNKEL (reference sequence). Here the CDR3 reads CASSRTGWSNEQYF. The DNA for the CDR3 is TGTGCCAGCAGCAGGACAGGGTGGTCAAACGAGCAGTACTTC.

This clonotype was detected many times. The chain couples TRBV14 to TRBJ2-1; D unresolved. CDR1 is SGHDN, CDR2 FVKESK, per germline. The CDR3 spans 14 residues. V was cut by 0 bases and J by 5 bases, with 8 bases left in between. CDR3: CASSQDWWHNEQFF. Here the CDR3 DNA reads TGTGCCAGCAGCCAAGATTGGTGGCACAATGAGCAGTTCTTC.